This TCR beta chain was captured in a study of Ad26.COV2.S vaccination and SARS-CoV-2 variants (dated by TCRdb to about 2021). The study in broad terms: Donors in the vaccine arm were drawn from COV1001, a multicentre, randomized, double-blind, placebo-controlled phase I-IIa trial testing Ad26.COV2.S in healthy adults. Dosing of Ad26.COV2.S was intramuscular, at either 5x10^10 or 1x10^11 viral particles, delivered as one shot or as two shots spaced 56 days apart. Sequencing of the TCRbeta repertoire served to evaluate the specificity and breadth of SARS-CoV-2-reactive T cell receptors following Ad26.COV2.S vaccination. The TCR-sequenced set comprised about 32 samples: around 20 Ad26.COV2.S vaccine recipients, 5 placebo recipients and 8 SARS-CoV-2 convalescent individuals. Participants in the trial were split at random into five groups of five each, receiving low-dose or high-dose Ad26.COV2.S once or twice, or else placebo on both occasions. Investigators remained blinded to trial group allocation during experiments and outcome assessment.

Points on this clone: Its antigen specificity is not known. Within one base of it there is no much larger clone, and no base qualities were kept.

CDR1 and CDR2 (SGDLS, YYNGEE) derive from the germline V gene. Trimming at the junction amounts to 0 bases on V and 4 bases on J, and the germline ends lie 10 bases apart. The CDR3 numbers 14 residues from cysteine through phenylalanine. Only the CDR3 region is kept as DNA, spanning 42 bases read in frame from base 1. The immunoSEQ Assay was used to sequence TCRbeta CDR3 regions. After extraction, genomic DNA underwent amplification by bias-controlled multiplex PCR, followed by high-throughput sequencing. The paper's processing steps were these. To quantify the absolute abundance of every unique TCRbeta CDR3 region, sequences were collapsed and filtered. T cell fraction was estimated by normalizing TCRbeta template counts to usable DNA, which was measured by amplifying reference genes present in all nucleated cells. Repertoire TCRs were annotated as SARS-CoV-2-specific by exact matching of V gene, CDR3 amino acid sequence and J gene to a known reactive TCR set. The reference SARS-CoV-2 TCR set was obtained from MIRA and was filtered for enrichment in COVID-19-positive ImmuneCODE repertoires, whereby public or cross-reactive TCRs were removed. Based on the MIRA antigens, annotated TCRs were further analysed at the level of specific ORF or position within ORF. Depth was the summed frequency of annotated unique rearrangements, while breadth was defined as annotated unique rearrangements over total unique productive rearrangements. Two-sided Wilcoxon rank-sum tests were applied when comparing TCR breadth between groups. As stored in TCRdb, this immuneACCESS dataset retains in-frame rearrangements with V and J assigned. A fraction of the clones does not appear; measured against another copy, unresolved V genes explain less than half of the discrepancy, and the remainder lacks a known reason. V, J and clone size derive from that table, while D and trimming were established from the DNA sequence. This sample gives 450,000 to 550,000 clones in total; 89% of them show up just once. Clones ranked in the top ten supply roughly 2.5% of the sample.

What the work shows at the level of the full study, not this receptor alone: According to the authors, total T cell responses may have been underestimated by the TCR breadth and depth analyses. Spike-specific TCR breadth was higher in Ad26.COV2.S recipients than in placebo recipients (P = 0.0014). Vaccine and placebo recipients had similar non-spike TCR breadth, a finding consistent with the vaccine containing only spike. Substantial breadth of spike-specific CD8+ and CD4+ T cell responses was reported after vaccination. The study lacked the statistical power to compare responses across vaccine doses or regimens.

What the treatment or condition label conveys for this sample: about 20 received Ad26.COV2.S at low or high dose, single or two shots; 5 received placebo; per-sample allocation not given. For vaccine and placebo recipients, repertoires were sequenced using samples collected on day 63 after the first injection. In Cohort 1b, roughly 25 adults aged 18-55 years were enrolled at a single site in Boston, USA, between 29 July and 7 August 2020. Ad26.COV2.S was a replication-incompetent adenovirus type 26 vector expressing a prefusion-stabilized SARS-CoV-2 spike protein from the original Wuhan strain. The chain is made from TRBV9 and TRBJ1-2; the D gene lacks a confident call. This TCR was sampled from a person aged 18-60 years who received the Ad26.COV2.S COVID-19 vaccine or a placebo. The sequences come from peripheral blood, collected in a trial of Ad26.COV2.S vaccine versus placebo. Read as DNA, the sequence is TGTGCCAGCAGCGTAGGTGGCGATAGCTATGGCTACACCTTC. The resulting protein is CASSVGGDSYGYTF.